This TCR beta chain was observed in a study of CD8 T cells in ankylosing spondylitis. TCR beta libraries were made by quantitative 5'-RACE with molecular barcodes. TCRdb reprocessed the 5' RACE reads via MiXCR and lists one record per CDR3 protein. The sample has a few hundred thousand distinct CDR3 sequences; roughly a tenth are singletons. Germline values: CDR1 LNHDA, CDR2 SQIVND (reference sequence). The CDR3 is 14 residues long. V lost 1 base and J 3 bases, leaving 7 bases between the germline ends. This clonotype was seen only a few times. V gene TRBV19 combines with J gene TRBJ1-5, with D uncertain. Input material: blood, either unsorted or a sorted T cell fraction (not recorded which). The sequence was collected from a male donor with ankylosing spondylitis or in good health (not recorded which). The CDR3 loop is CASSIVDANQPQHF. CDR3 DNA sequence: TGTGCCAGTAGTATAGTCGATGCCAATCAGCCCCAGCATTTT. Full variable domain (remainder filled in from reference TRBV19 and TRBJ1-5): DGGITQSPKYLFRKEGQNVTLSCEQNLNHDAMYWYRQDPGQGLRLIYYSQIVNDFQKGDIAEGYSVSREKKESFPLTVTSAQKNPTAFYLCASSIVDANQPQHFGDGTRLSIL.